This is a list of T cell receptor beta chains from one sample in a study of OX40 agonist ivuxolimab in advanced cancers. Some clones are missing from TCRdb's copy, which holds only in-frame ones; the method was immunoSEQ multiplex PCR. The sample has about 67,000 clones, approximately 80% seen once. Sequenced material: CD4+ or CD8+ T cells sorted from blood, taken in a trial of the OX40 agonist ivuxolimab. The receptors shown here come from an adult with an advanced solid tumor such as melanoma, head and neck, liver or kidney cancer. Each CDR3 is given with its conserved first and last residue.

TRBV10-2	TRBJ2-1	CASSGRTGTYNEQFF
TRBV5-1	TRBJ2-1	CASSPGSGSYNEQFF
TRBV7-9	TRBJ1-3	CASRHAGGNTIYF
TRBV18	TRBJ2-5	CASSPFTGGGETQYF
TRBV5-4	TRBJ1-1	CASSSLGQGFKNTEAFF
TRBV7-9	TRBJ1-4	CASSSRALTEKLFF
TRBV19	TRBJ1-1	CASLQTGDMNTEAFF
TRBV10-3	TRBJ1-2	CAISAQGGVYGYTF
TRBV30	TRBJ1-4	CAWSVSGGPDEKLFF
TRBV6-5	TRBJ2-7	CASSSSAGDYEQYF
TRBV14	TRBJ1-2	CASSQVVDDSNYGYTF
TRBV28	TRBJ1-4	CASSVGSEKLFF
TRBV9	TRBJ2-2	CASSAHRVGNTGELFF
TRBV20-1	TRBJ2-3	CSVGDSDTQYF
TRBV5-1	TRBJ1-1	CASARGRDTEAFF
TRBV5-1	TRBJ1-2	CASSLDAYGYTF
TRBV11-1	TRBJ2-1	CASGTSGRSSYNEQFF
TRBV5-1	TRBJ1-2	CASSLERFGGYTF
TRBV19	TRBJ1-2	CASSAGQTLNLNYGYTF
TRBV14	TRBJ2-5	CASSHQGLRGTQYF
TRBV5-4	TRBJ1-2	CASSTGKGYGYTF
TRBV30	TRBJ2-1	CAWARDRRNFQRGEQFF
TRBV11-2	TRBJ2-3	CASSLGPGGDTQYF
TRBV28	TRBJ1-6	CASSFGRGGSPLHF
TRBV5-6	TRBJ2-7	CASSFRSGRGSHEQYF
TRBV11-1	TRBJ2-1	CASSSLLGAGEQFF
TRBV7-6	TRBJ2-7	CASSTRTGPWEQYF
TRBV19	TRBJ2-5	CASSPTGAEETQYF
TRBV2	TRBJ2-2	CASTRTSTRELFF
TRBV4-3	TRBJ2-7	CASSQGTGGFDEQYF
TRBV7-2	TRBJ1-3	CASSLGNSGNTIYF
TRBV11-2	TRBJ2-1	CASSLDILAGYNEQFF
TRBV30	TRBJ1-2	CAWSAFDRGRGYGYTF
TRBV6-6	TRBJ1-4	CASSYLDEKLFF
TRBV4-1	TRBJ1-4	CASSQAWPVLVYEKLFF
TRBV2	TRBJ1-5	CASRRDGNQPQHF
TRBV6-5	TRBJ1-1	CASSYSLNTEAFF
TRBV7-2	TRBJ1-3	CASSPLGGPGNTIYF
TRBV7-6	TRBJ2-3	CASSAGTDTQYF
TRBV29-1	TRBJ1-2	CSVVLGQGPTLYGYTF
TRBV6-1	TRBJ2-7	CASSAEEHYEQYF
TRBV6-5	TRBJ1-2	CASRTDGYYGYTF
TRBV2	TRBJ1-2	CASFHRAIGYTF
TRBV9	TRBJ2-1	CASSVVGANNEQFF
TRBV7-9	TRBJ2-3	CASSLFPRTSGGVDTQYF
TRBV7-9	TRBJ1-2	CASSSDSSSYGYTF
TRBV7-2	TRBJ2-3	CASSPDRRTDTQYF
TRBV28	TRBJ2-7	CASSPTWGGSVNEQYF